A single sample gave rise to the 23 T cell receptor beta chains below, sequenced in a study of blood T cell repertoires in COVID-19. Measured with immunoSEQ multiplex PCR; TCRdb has only the in-frame clones, and not every one. The sample includes under 300,000 clones, around 83% of them seen just once. Sequencing was carried out using peripheral blood. The receptors shown here come from a man aged 18-30 years with active or convalescent COVID-19.

This clone appeared a few times. This chain connects TRBV27 to TRBJ1-1; no firm D call. Looked up from germline, CDR1 is MNHEY and CDR2 is SMNVEV (reference sequence). CDR3 size: 15 residues. Trimming took 6 bases from V and 0 from J, leaving 14 bases between them. The CDR3: CASSPNPGLNTEAFF. In DNA form, the CDR3 reads TGTGCCAGCAGCCCCAATCCGGGGTTGAACACTGAAGCTTTCTTT.

This rearrangement joins TRBV10-3 to TRBJ1-4; a weak D match, TRBD1 (5 bases). Per germline, CDR1 ENHRY and CDR2 SYGVKD. This CDR3 region has 16 residues. Trimming stripped 3 bases from V and 7 bases from J, with 18 bases between. This CDR3 is CAISESVGRAGEKLFF. CDR3 nucleotides: TGTGCCATCAGTGAAAGTGTGGGGCGCGCTGGTGAAAAACTGTTTTTT.

J is TRBJ2-2 and V is TRBV2, with TRBD2 as a possible D gene (5 bases). Looked up from germline, CDR1 is SNHLY and CDR2 is FYNNEI. The CDR3 covers 13 residues. The V end lost 11 bases, the J end lost 4 bases, and 14 bases lay between the germline ends. Here the CDR3 reads CAGQRESTGELFF. CDR3 coding DNA: TGTGCCGGCCAGAGGGAAAGCACCGGGGAGCTGTTTTTT.

The J gene is TRBJ1-3, the V gene TRBV6-5; D is uncertain. The CDR3 runs to 16 residues. With 4 bases removed from V and 0 bases from J, the gap between germline ends came to 13 bases. From germline, CDR1 is MNHEY and CDR2 SVGAGI. The CDR3, as DNA: TGTGCCAGCAGTTCGCGACCGGCAGGCTCTGGAAACACCATATATTTT. It codes for CASSSRPAGSGNTIYF.

The chain couples TRBV12-3 or TRBV12-4 to TRBJ1-2, with a weak D call TRBD1 (5 bases). V lost 0 bases, J lost 3 bases, and 5 bases lay in between. The CDR3 runs 13 residues. The CDR3 nucleotides read TGTGCCAGCAGTTTAGCAGGGGACTATGGCTACACCTTC. Protein product: CASSLAGDYGYTF.

This rearrangement joins TRBV24-1 to TRBJ1-1; D is perhaps TRBD1 (6 bases). This CDR3 has 13 amino acids. Germline lookup yields CDR1 KGHDR and CDR2 SFDVKD. The ends were cut back, 5 bases at V and 8 bases at J, with 14 bases in the middle. CDR3 residues: CATSGPRTEEAFF. The DNA for the CDR3 is TGTGCCACCAGTGGTCCTCGGACAGAAGAAGCTTTCTTT.

The chain uses TRBV2 and TRBJ2-5; 7 nucleotides match TRBD1. This CDR3 region has 15 residues. Trimming at V came to 2 bases and at J to 2 bases, leaving 5 bases not matched to a gene. The germline CDR1 and CDR2 sequences are SNHLY and FYNNEI. The CDR3 nucleotides read TGTGCCAGCAGTGAAAGGGGGCTTTCACAAGAGACCCAGTACTTC. It specifies CASSERGLSQETQYF.

This clone came up a few times. The chain uses TRBV11-3 and TRBJ1-1; a possible D gene is TRBD1 (5 bases). CDR3 length: 13 residues. Germline V gene lookup returns CDR1 SGHNT and CDR2 YENEEA. V shed 0 bases and J shed 8 bases, with 10 bases lying between them. CDR3: CASSLDPRTEAFF. The CDR3 coding sequence is TGTGCCAGCAGCTTAGATCCCAGGACAGAAGCTTTCTTT.

The rearrangement uses TRBV5-4 and TRBJ2-3; possibly TRBD1 for D (6 bases). V dropped 4 bases and J dropped 4 bases, with 10 bases sitting between them. Per germline, CDR1 SGHNT and CDR2 YYREEE (reference sequence). The CDR3 loop spans 13 amino acids. The CDR3 nucleotides read TGTGCCAGCAGCACCAGGGGAGCAGATACGCAGTATTTT. It translates to CASSTRGADTQYF.

This sequence joins TRBV6-2 or TRBV6-3 and TRBJ2-7; tentatively, D is TRBD2 (6 bases). The CDR3 totals 14 residues. Looked up from germline, CDR1 is MNHEY and CDR2 is SVGEGT. V shed 4 bases and J shed 0 bases, with 10 bases lying between them. CDR3 amino acids: CASSFDGSSYEQYF. The CDR3 DNA reads as TGTGCCAGCAGTTTTGACGGGAGCTCCTACGAGCAGTACTTC.

The chain carries TRBV11-3 and TRBJ2-1; 10 bases line up with TRBD1. The CDR3 extends over 15 amino acids. With 8 bases clipped from V and 3 bases from J, the junction kept 7 bases outside the gene matches. From germline, CDR1 is SGHNT and CDR2 YENEEA. The CDR3 spells CASAKRDRGYNEQFF. The CDR3, as DNA: TGTGCCAGCGCTAAGAGGGACAGGGGCTACAATGAGCAGTTCTTC.

V is TRBV2 and J is TRBJ1-6; 9 positions agree with TRBD1. The CDR3 length is 14 residues. The J segment lost 8 bases and the V segment lost 6 bases, leaving 5 bases of the junction unmatched. CDR1 is SNHLY, CDR2 FYNNEI, per germline. The CDR3 spells CASSGDREDSPLHF. In DNA form, the CDR3 reads TGTGCCAGCAGCGGGGACAGGGAAGATTCACCCCTCCACTTT.

The chain combines TRBV15 with TRBJ1-2, with 8 bases aligning to TRBD1. The V segment lost 5 bases and the J segment 6 bases; nucleotides outside the gene matches: 11. CDR3 size: 15 residues. Germline values: CDR1 LNHNV, CDR2 YYDKDF (reference sequence). CDR3 protein: CATSRQNDRGDGYTF. The CDR3 DNA sequence: TGTGCCACCAGCCGTCAGAACGACAGGGGCGATGGCTACACCTTC.

The chain uses TRBV9 and TRBJ2-3; 9 positions match TRBD2. V trimming: 3 bases; J trimming: 4 bases; junction bases outside the gene matches: 6. This CDR3 region has 15 residues. Germline lookup yields CDR1 SGDLS and CDR2 YYNGEE. The CDR3 reads CASSGSGRLSDTQYF. The CDR3 bases are TGTGCCAGCAGCGGCAGCGGGAGGTTATCAGATACGCAGTATTTT. The full variable domain, rest sourced from reference TRBV9 and TRBJ2-3, is DSGVTQTPKHLITATGQRVTLRCSPRSGDLSVYWYQQSLDQGLQFLIQYYNGEERAKGNILERFSAQQFPDLHSELNLSSLELGDSALYFCASSGSGRLSDTQYFGPGTRLTVL.

The V and J genes are TRBV12-3 or TRBV12-4 and TRBJ1-2, with D hard to call. The V end lost 2 bases, the J end lost 3 bases, and 7 bases lay between the germline ends. This CDR3 region has 13 residues. The CDR3: CASSLRQDYGYTF. The CDR3 DNA reads TGTGCCAGCAGTTTACGGCAGGACTATGGCTACACCTTC.

The chain recombines TRBV19 with TRBJ2-1; tentatively, D is TRBD1 (6 bases). The germline gives CDR1 LNHDA, CDR2 SQIVND (reference sequence). Trimming took 6 bases from V and 6 from J, leaving 15 bases between them. This CDR3 has 14 residues. The CDR3 DNA follows: TGTGCCAGTAGGAGGAATCAGGGGCTCAATGAGCAGTTCTTC. Encoded protein: CASRRNQGLNEQFF.

V usage is TRBV6-5 and J usage is TRBJ2-7; 9 bases align to TRBD2. Germline V lookup: CDR1 MNHEY, CDR2 SVGAGI. The CDR3 is 15 amino acids. V trimming: 0 bases; J trimming: 1 base; junction bases outside the gene matches: 1. The CDR3 region has the DNA TGTGCCAGCAGTTACTCGGCGGGGGGGTCCTACGAGCAGTACTTC. It translates to CASSYSAGGSYEQYF.

V is TRBV6-6 and J is TRBJ1-3; 8 bases fit TRBD1. The J segment lost 1 base and the V segment lost 5 bases, leaving 10 bases of the junction unmatched. Germline CDR1 is MNHNY and CDR2 is SVGAGI (reference sequence). CDR3 length: 17 amino acids. CDR3 DNA sequence: TGTGCCAGCAGTCAGACCAGATGGACAGGGTCTGGAAACACCATATATTTT. Its protein product is CASSQTRWTGSGNTIYF.

The J gene is TRBJ1-6, the V gene TRBV6-5; the match to TRBD1 covers 9 bases. Germline trimming cut 5 bases from V and 9 bases from J; bases unmatched to any gene: 5. The CDR3 runs to 14 residues. Germline V gene lookup returns CDR1 MNHEY and CDR2 SVGAGI. The CDR3 DNA follows: TGTGCCAGCAGTAGGGGACAGGGAATTTCACCCCTCCACTTT. This codes for CASSRGQGISPLHF.

V gene TRBV28 combines with J gene TRBJ1-2, with D possibly being TRBD1 (6 bases). The ends were cut back, 3 bases at V and 8 bases at J, with 13 bases in the middle. The CDR3 spans 13 residues. Germline V gives CDR1 MDHEN, CDR2 SYDVKM. CDR3 in amino acids: CASSFGQGRGYTF. CDR3 DNA sequence: TGTGCCAGCAGTTTCGGTCAGGGGAGAGGCTACACCTTC.

The rearrangement links TRBV7-2 to TRBJ2-7; the match to TRBD2 covers 13 bases. The CDR3 is 15 residues long. J was trimmed by 12 bases and V by 3 bases; bases with no gene match: 11. Germline V gene sequence: CDR1 SGHTA, CDR2 FQGNSA. The CDR3 coding sequence is TGTGCCAGCAGCTTGGGACTAGCGGGAAGTACGAGTCTGTACTTC. It codes for CASSLGLAGSTSLYF.

The chain carries TRBV11-3 and TRBJ2-3; no clear D. CDR3 length: 12 amino acids. In germline, CDR1 is SGHNT, CDR2 YENEEA. V was clipped by 6 bases and J by 9 bases, with 13 bases between them. The CDR3 reads CASSRETRTQYF. CDR3 DNA sequence: TGTGCCAGCAGTCGAGAGACCAGGACGCAGTATTTT.

The V call is TRBV9, the J call TRBJ1-4; TRBD1 matches 8 bases. The CDR3 length is 15 residues. V gave up 3 bases and J gave up 5 bases; unmatched junction bases: 6. Germline V gives CDR1 SGDLS, CDR2 YYNGEE. CDR3 coding DNA: TGTGCCAGCAGCGAAGGACAGGGTGCGAATGAAAAACTGTTTTTT. Its protein product is CASSEGQGANEKLFF.